Presented here are 5 T cell receptor beta chains from one specimen sequenced in a study of cytomegalovirus exposure and HLA in healthy donors. 60 Vbeta and 13 Jbeta primers were used in PCR. TCRdb keeps only in-frame clones here, not all; method: immunoSEQ multiplex PCR. The data contain around 150,000 clones, approximately 77% of them seen just once; the ten biggest clones take up under 1.5%. The sample consisted of PBMCs. These receptor sequences come from a man younger than 35 in good health and CMV-seronegative.

The V call is TRBV30, the J call TRBJ2-3, with 8 bases that match TRBD1. Germline V gives CDR1 GTSNPN, CDR2 SVGIG (reference sequence). The CDR3 has 15 residues. V was clipped by 7 bases and J by 1 base; unmatched bases: 10. The CDR3 nucleotides are TGTGCCTCTACCCCCTTGACAGGGGGCACAGATACGCAGTATTTT. Translation: CASTPLTGGTDTQYF.

V and J are TRBV15 and TRBJ1-1; perhaps TRBD1 as D (6 bases). This CDR3 spans 16 amino acids. Germline V gene data show CDR1 as LNHNV and CDR2 as YYDKDF (reference sequence). Trimming removed 3 bases from V and 5 bases from J, with 19 bases in between. Here the CDR3 DNA reads TGTGCCACCAGCAGGGACTTTCCCAGGACAGTTACTGAAGCTTTCTTT. It codes for CATSRDFPRTVTEAFF.

The chain recombines TRBV7-2 with TRBJ1-5; no clear D gene. This CDR3 has 14 amino acids. V was shortened by 5 bases and J by 4 bases, with 12 bases between the two germline ends. From germline, CDR1 is SGHTA and CDR2 FQGNSA. CDR3 sequence (DNA): TGTGCCAGCAGCCCTAATACAGAGAATCAGCCCCAGCATTTT. Translation gives CASSPNTENQPQHF.

The chain couples TRBV2 to TRBJ1-5, with 8 bases identical to TRBD1. Germline V gene lookup returns CDR1 SNHLY and CDR2 FYNNEI. The CDR3 length is 18 residues. Trimming cost V 5 bases and J 0 bases; bases outside gene matches: 12. The CDR3 bases are TGTGCCAGCAGTCGGGGGGCAGGGGGCCCCTATAGCAATCAGCCCCAGCATTTT. Translated: CASSRGAGGPYSNQPQHF.

The chain has TRBV6-1 and TRBJ2-7; 10 bases fit TRBD1. The junction had 7 bases not matched to a gene; V was cut back by 7 bases and J by 4 bases. Germline CDR1 is MNHNS and CDR2 is SASEGT. This CDR3 has 14 residues. The CDR3 here is CASTETGGWYEQYF. The CDR3 region has the DNA TGTGCCAGCACTGAGACAGGGGGCTGGTACGAGCAGTACTTC.